The 19 T cell receptor beta chains in this list originate from one sample, sequenced in a study of blood T cell repertoires in COVID-19. Sequenced by immunoSEQ multiplex PCR; TCRdb stores in-frame clones only, minus some. The sample has about 220,000 clones; about four fifths are singletons. What was sequenced was PBMCs or T cells enriched from blood (not recorded which). These receptors were collected from a woman between 55 and 75 years old who had recovered from COVID-19.

CDR3 sequence: CASSQGEFPLHF. The CDR3 DNA reads TGTGCCAGCAGCCAAGGGGAATTTCCCCTCCACTTT. The V call is TRBV7-9, the J call TRBJ1-6; D is possibly TRBD1 (5 bases). Deletions cut 5 bases from V and 13 bases from J, with 12 bases between. The CDR3 consists of 12 residues. Germline V gene data show CDR1 as SEHNR and CDR2 as FQNEAQ (reference sequence). Together with reference TRBV7-9 and TRBJ1-6, the CDR3 gives the full variable domain: DTGVSQNPRHKITKRGQNVTFRCDPISEHNRLYWYRQTLGQGPEFLTYFQNEAQLEKSRLLSDRFSAERPKGSFSTLEIQRTEQGDSAMYLCASSQGEFPLHFGNGTRLTVT.

The gene calls are TRBV14 and TRBJ1-1; the D is unclear. Germline values: CDR1 SGHDN, CDR2 FVKESK. This CDR3 comprises 15 residues. Trimming pared 4 bases from V and 4 bases from J, leaving 16 bases between. Written as DNA, the CDR3 is TGTGCCAGCAGCCCACAATTTAACAGCCCCACTGAAGCTTTCTTT. It codes for CASSPQFNSPTEAFF.

The chain employs TRBV7-9 and TRBJ1-2; D possibly corresponds to TRBD1 (5 bases). Germline CDR1 is SEHNR and CDR2 is FQNEAQ (reference sequence). CDR3 length equals 14 residues. Trimming cost V 1 base and J 8 bases, with 14 bases left between them. The CDR3 DNA follows: TGTGCCAGCAGCTTAGGCGGCAGGGATTACGGCTACACCTTC. This sequence encodes CASSLGGRDYGYTF.

This chain joins TRBV20-1 and TRBJ2-4; D not resolved. V was shortened by 5 bases and J by 3 bases, with 5 bases between the two germline ends. Germline V gene data show CDR1 as DFQATT and CDR2 as SNEGSKA (reference sequence). The CDR3 runs to 11 residues. Here the CDR3 DNA reads TGCAGTGCTGCCTACAAAAACATTCAGTACTTC. Residues: CSAAYKNIQYF.

J is TRBJ1-2 and V is TRBV6-5, with 8 nucleotides matching TRBD1. This CDR3 region has 14 residues. V trimming: 7 bases; J trimming: 2 bases; junction bases outside the gene matches: 6. The germline V gene encodes CDR1 MNHEY and CDR2 SVGAGI. The CDR3 nucleotides read TGTGCCAGCAAAGGACAGGGAAAAAACTATGGCTACACCTTC. This translates into CASKGQGKNYGYTF.

CDR3: CASNQETSANNEQFF. The CDR3 bases are TGTGCCAGCAACCAAGAGACTAGCGCTAATAATGAGCAGTTCTTC. The V gene is TRBV7-9, the J gene TRBJ2-1; 8 bases map to TRBD2. Germline assignment: CDR1 SEHNR and CDR2 FQNEAQ (reference sequence). Trimming removed 7 bases from V and 7 bases from J; junction bases left unmatched: 12. The CDR3 contains 15 residues.

This rearrangement joins TRBV11-2 to TRBJ2-1, with 7 bases that match TRBD2. Germline CDR1 reads SGHAT; CDR2 reads FQNNGV. The V segment lost 5 bases and the J segment 7 bases; nucleotides outside the gene matches: 11. CDR3 size: 15 residues. The CDR3 sequence is CASSPLGGGPNEQFF. As DNA, the CDR3 is TGTGCCAGCAGCCCCCTGGGGGGAGGGCCAAATGAGCAGTTCTTC.

This clone was seen more than once but under ten times. The genes are TRBV19 and TRBJ1-5; possibly TRBD1 for D (6 bases). This CDR3 has 16 amino acids. CDR1 and CDR2 from the germline V gene are LNHDA and SQIVND (reference sequence). The V and J ends lost 5 bases and 2 bases respectively, with 16 bases between them. The CDR3 sequence is CASSPSTGNGNQPQHF. For the CDR3, the DNA is TGTGCCAGTAGTCCCTCAACAGGGAACGGCAATCAGCCCCAGCATTTT.

The J gene is TRBJ2-5, the V gene TRBV5-1, with 8 bases that match TRBD1. J lost 1 base, V lost 4 bases, and 6 bases had no gene match. The CDR3 is 15 residues long. Germline V CDR1 and CDR2: SGHRS, YFSETQ. CDR3 loop: CASSRGTGLQETQYF. The CDR3 nucleotides read TGCGCCAGCAGCAGGGGGACAGGCCTCCAAGAGACCCAGTACTTC.

The chain has TRBV18 and TRBJ2-5; 7 bases map to TRBD2. Germline V gives CDR1 KGHSH, CDR2 LQKENI. This CDR3 has 16 residues. Trimming took 6 bases from V and 0 from J; bases not matched to a gene: 10. Written as DNA, the CDR3 is TGTGCCAGCTCCTCGAGTCTGGCGGGGGACCAAGAGACCCAGTACTTC. Its protein is CASSSSLAGDQETQYF.

The genes are TRBV4-1 and TRBJ1-4; D is undetermined. This CDR3 is 15 amino acids long. The V gene's germline CDR1 is MGHRA and CDR2 YSYEKL. Trimming left V 2 bases short and J 6 bases short, with 13 bases between. CDR3 sequence reads: CASSQTRLLYEKLFF. The CDR3 bases are TGCGCCAGCAGCCAAACCCGACTTTTGTATGAAAAACTGTTTTTT.

V usage is TRBV5-4 and J usage is TRBJ2-5; 7 bases are a match to TRBD1. This CDR3 is 14 amino acids long. CDR1 is SGHNT, CDR2 YYREEE, per germline (reference sequence). V shed 1 base, J shed 2 bases, and the junction held 2 bases outside the gene matches. The CDR3 protein is CASSLRQGQETQYF. CDR3 in DNA: TGTGCCAGCAGCTTGCGACAGGGTCAAGAGACCCAGTACTTC.

This clone was observed once. The chain recombines TRBV7-2 with TRBJ1-1, with D possibly matching TRBD1 (6 bases). The CDR3 spans 16 residues. CDR1 and CDR2 (germline): SGHTA, FQGNSA. V dropped 1 base and J dropped 2 bases, with 14 bases sitting between them. CDR3 DNA sequence: TGTGCCAGCAGCTTAGGGGCAGGGGACATAAACACTGAAGCTTTCTTT. It translates to CASSLGAGDINTEAFF. Full variable domain (remainder filled in from reference TRBV7-2 and TRBJ1-1): GAGVSQSPSNKVTEKGKDVELRCDPISGHTALYWYRQSLGQGLEFLIYFQGNSAPDKSGLPSDRFSAERTGGSVSTLTIQRTQQEDSAVYLCASSLGAGDINTEAFFGQGTRLTVV.

The V call is TRBV19, the J call TRBJ2-7, with D perhaps TRBD1 (5 bases). Germline lookup yields CDR1 LNHDA and CDR2 SQIVND (reference sequence). The CDR3 extends over 14 amino acids. The V end lost 5 bases, the J end lost 4 bases, and 15 bases lay between the germline ends. CDR3 DNA sequence: TGTGCCAGTAGTCCCAGGGCAGGGCTTTACGAGCAGTACTTC. Protein: CASSPRAGLYEQYF.

This clone was seen just once. V usage is TRBV7-3 and J usage is TRBJ2-7; TRBD2 matches at 8 bases. This CDR3 comprises 15 residues. CDR1 and CDR2 from the germline V gene are SGHTA and FQGTGA. Losses at the gene ends were 1 base for V and 4 bases for J; bases not matched to a gene: 6. CDR3 DNA: TGTGCCAGCAGCTTAAACCATGGACTAGCTTACGAGCAGTACTTC. It is translated as CASSLNHGLAYEQYF.

The rearrangement uses TRBV12-5 and TRBJ1-5; TRBD1 matches 8 bases. The CDR3 sequence is 16 residues long. V dropped 6 bases and J dropped 1; count of bases not matched to a gene: 8. CDR1 is LGHNT and CDR2 is FRNRAP in the germline V gene. The CDR3 sequence is CASGPGQGSSNQPQHF. In nucleotides, the CDR3 is TGTGCTAGTGGACCCGGACAGGGATCGAGCAATCAGCCCCAGCATTTT.

The V call is TRBV3-1 (or the pseudogene TRBV3-2), the J call TRBJ1-1; TRBD1 aligns across 8 bases. In germline, CDR1 is LGHDT, CDR2 YNNKEL (reference sequence). The V segment lost 1 base and the J segment 0 bases; nucleotides outside the gene matches: 7. CDR3 size: 17 residues. The CDR3 region has the DNA TGTGCCAGCAGCCAAGGGTCGGCAGGGGGCCTGAACACTGAAGCTTTCTTT. Residues: CASSQGSAGGLNTEAFF.

V and J are TRBV7-6 and TRBJ2-2; 9 nucleotides line up with TRBD2. CDR3 length: 21 amino acids. The V and J ends lost 2 bases and 5 bases, in that order; junction bases with no gene match: 21. Looked up from germline, CDR1 is SGHVS and CDR2 is FNYEAQ. The CDR3 DNA sequence: TGTGCCAGCAGCTTATCTCTGGGACAGCGGGGGGTCTTGGACAGGACCGGGGAGCTGTTTTTT. Translation gives CASSLSLGQRGVLDRTGELFF.

V and J are TRBV6-2 or TRBV6-3 and TRBJ1-1; D possibly corresponds to TRBD1 (5 bases). Germline V lookup: CDR1 MNHEY, CDR2 SVGEGT. The CDR3 has 14 residues. Trimming removed 6 bases from V and 4 bases from J, with 15 bases in between. The DNA of the CDR3 is TGTGCCAGCAGCAGCCGGCAGGGTTTCACTGAAGCTTTCTTT. This encodes CASSSRQGFTEAFF.